The 18 T cell receptor beta chains reported below all come from one sample, sequenced in a study of CD8+CD57+ T cells in acquired aplastic anemia. All patients picked for sequencing had shown, by flow cytometry, an expansion of CD8+CD57+ cells. Genomic DNA constituted the template upon which TCR beta VDJ and CDR3 profiling was performed. TCRdb re-derived calls from the reads in MiXCR, one entry per CDR3 protein. The sample lists roughly 280,000 distinct CDR3 sequences, about 50% occurring once. Sequenced: sorted CD4+, CD8+, or CD8+CD57+ T cells (not recorded which) from PBMCs. All receptors come from a human donor with aplastic anemia.

This chain joins TRBV20-1 and TRBJ2-7, with D possibly matching TRBD1 (6 bases). CDR3 length equals 13 residues. Per germline, CDR1 DFQATT and CDR2 SNEGSKA (reference sequence). V shed 4 bases and J shed 3 bases, with 13 bases lying between them. DNA of the CDR3: TGCAGTGCTACCAAGGAGACAGGCTACGAGCAGTACTTC. This encodes CSATKETGYEQYF.

As regards this clonotype: A junction end diverges from the germline sequence, so it may reflect a read error. V gene TRBV5-1 combines with J gene TRBJ2-6; 9 bases map to TRBD1. Germline V gene data show CDR1 as SGHRS and CDR2 as YFSETQ. The CDR3 has 13 amino acids. The CDR3 sequence is CASRTGGPNTEAF. The CDR3 bases are TGCGCCAGCAGGACAGGGGGGCCGAACACTGAAGCTTTC.

The rearrangement joins TRBV7-9 to TRBJ1-6; 8 nucleotides line up with TRBD1. This CDR3 is built from 15 residues. With V trimmed by 0 bases and J by 6 bases, 1 base remained unmatched. Germline values: CDR1 SEHNR, CDR2 FQNEAQ (reference sequence). The CDR3 here is CASSLARGPNSPLHF. CDR3 in DNA: TGTGCCAGCAGCTTAGCCAGGGGGCCTAATTCACCCCTCCACTTT.

The chain uses TRBV7-3 and TRBJ2-1, with 8 bases that match TRBD1. Germline V gene lookup returns CDR1 SGHTA and CDR2 FQGTGA. CDR3 size: 13 residues. The J segment lost 8 bases and the V segment lost 5 bases, leaving 5 bases of the junction unmatched. The CDR3 is CASSATGEDEQFF. CDR3 DNA sequence: TGTGCCAGCAGCGCGACAGGGGAGGATGAGCAGTTCTTC.

This chain joins TRBV19 and TRBJ2-7; perhaps TRBD1 as D (6 bases). The ends were cut back, 3 bases at V and 2 bases at J, with 11 bases in the middle. The CDR3 covers 14 residues. The germline V gene has CDR1 LNHDA and CDR2 SQIVND (reference sequence). In DNA, the CDR3 is TGTGCCAGTAGTATCGACAGGTCAGCCTACGAGCAGTACTTC. Translated: CASSIDRSAYEQYF. The whole variable domain, filled in from reference TRBV19 and TRBJ2-7, reads DGGITQSPKYLFRKEGQNVTLSCEQNLNHDAMYWYRQDPGQGLRLIYYSQIVNDFQKGDIAEGYSVSREKKESFPLTVTSAQKNPTAFYLCASSIDRSAYEQYFGPGTRLTVT.

This clonotype was seen a handful of times. The chain is built from TRBV18 and TRBJ2-1; D is undetermined. The V gene's germline CDR1 is KGHSH and CDR2 LQKENI. This CDR3 spans 13 amino acids. The V and J ends lost 0 bases and 7 bases respectively, with 7 bases between them. CDR3 sequence reads: CASSPPISNEQFF. Here the CDR3 DNA reads TGTGCCAGCTCACCACCGATCTCGAATGAGCAGTTCTTC.

This sequence joins TRBV12-3 or TRBV12-4 and TRBJ1-5; 9 bases match TRBD1. V was pared by 4 bases and J by 9 bases, with 7 bases of the junction left unmatched. The CDR3 is 14 amino acids. CDR3 region: CASSSGTGKGPQHF. The CDR3 nucleotides read TGTGCCAGCAGTTCCGGGACAGGGAAAGGGCCCCAGCATTTT.

As regards this clonotype: Given the absence of the conserved phenylalanine or tryptophan at the CDR3 end, a read error is likely. J is TRBJ2-3 and V is TRBV9; D tentatively reads TRBD1 or TRBD2 (6 bases each). CDR1 SGDLS and CDR2 YYNGEE come from the germline V gene. The CDR3 extends over 17 amino acids. Trimming shortened V by 4 bases and J by 8 bases, and 26 bases separated the two germline ends. The CDR3 loop is CASSLAGTGRRAATQYL. The DNA for the CDR3 is TGTGCCAGCAGCTTAGCAGGCACAGGGAGGAGGGCAGCTACGCAGTATCTT.

This clonotype was detected only a few times. The V call is TRBV19, the J call TRBJ1-1; TRBD1 might be the D (6 bases). V was cut by 3 bases and J by 2 bases, with 13 bases left in between. CDR1 is LNHDA, CDR2 SQIVND, per germline (reference sequence). The length of the CDR3 is 15 residues. The CDR3 sequence is CASSIRGGGNTEAFF. The CDR3, as DNA: TGTGCCAGTAGTATTCGGGGAGGGGGAAACACTGAAGCTTTCTTT.

V usage is TRBV5-4 and J usage is TRBJ2-3; D might be TRBD1 (6 bases). CDR1 and CDR2 from the germline V gene are SGHNT and YYREEE (reference sequence). The CDR3 covers 14 residues. Trimming left V 5 bases short and J 11 bases short, with 21 bases between. This CDR3 is CASSKNRAFNEQYF. CDR3 DNA sequence: TGTGCCAGCAGTAAGAACAGGGCGTTCAATGAGCAGTATTTT.

A note on this clonotype: Because it lacks the conserved phenylalanine or tryptophan at the end, this CDR3 is likely a read error. The genes are TRBV29-1 and TRBJ1-2; D not certain. The V end lost 2 bases, the J end lost 4 bases, and 11 bases lay between the germline ends. The CDR3 runs 13 residues. Germline values: CDR1 SQVTM, CDR2 ANQGSEA. CDR3 nucleotides: TGCAGCGTTGAATTGATAGCAATCTATGGCTACACCCTC. This encodes CSVELIAIYGYTL.

This clonotype appeared many times. The chain employs TRBV11-2 and TRBJ1-2; TRBD1 might be the D (5 bases). Trimming stripped 5 bases from V and 6 bases from J, with 13 bases between. The CDR3 extends over 13 amino acids. The germline CDR1 and CDR2 sequences are SGHAT and FQNNGV. The CDR3 nucleotides read TGTGCCAGCAGCCAACAGGTAGAAAATGGCTACACCTTC. Its protein product is CASSQQVENGYTF.

This clonotype was recorded many times. This rearrangement joins TRBV11-2 to TRBJ2-5; tentatively, D is TRBD1 (6 bases). Germline V gene sequence: CDR1 SGHAT, CDR2 FQNNGV. CDR3 length: 16 amino acids. Trimming pared 7 bases from V and 4 bases from J, leaving 22 bases between. The CDR3 is CASTPLGLGGGETQYF. For the CDR3, the DNA is TGTGCCAGCACCCCTCTCGGGCTAGGGGGTGGAGAGACCCAGTACTTC.

This clonotype was detected many times. The rearrangement joins TRBV6-2 or TRBV6-3 to TRBJ1-1; the match to TRBD1 covers 8 bases. J gave up 4 bases and V 4 bases, and 5 bases lay outside the gene matches. Looked up from germline, CDR1 is MNHEY and CDR2 is SVGEGT. The CDR3 runs to 14 residues. The CDR3 bases are TGTGCCAGCAGTTTTCAGGGGGCTGGCACTGAAGCTTTCTTT. This sequence encodes CASSFQGAGTEAFF.

This clonotype has only a few counts. The rearrangement uses TRBV10-3 and TRBJ1-4, with D unresolved. The CDR3 length is 14 residues. Looked up from germline, CDR1 is ENHRY and CDR2 is SYGVKD. V was cut by 3 bases and J by 6 bases, with 11 bases left in between. Here the CDR3 DNA reads TGTGCCATCAGTGATCGGGTGGGGTATGAAAAACTGTTTTTT. This encodes CAISDRVGYEKLFF.

The J gene is TRBJ1-2, the V gene TRBV12-3 or TRBV12-4, with D hard to call. CDR3 length: 14 residues. V was cut by 3 bases and J by 7 bases, with 15 bases left in between. CDR3 sequence reads: CASSFNSPESGYTF. Written as DNA, the CDR3 is TGTGCCAGCAGTTTTAACAGCCCAGAAAGTGGCTACACCTTC.

The chain is built from TRBV20-1 and TRBJ1-6, with a weak D call TRBD1 (6 bases). Germline values: CDR1 DFQATT, CDR2 SNEGSKA (reference sequence). The V and J ends lost 3 bases and 9 bases respectively, with 15 bases between them. This CDR3 comprises 14 residues. The CDR3 nucleotides read TGCAGTGCTAGCCTTATACAGGGAGCTTCACCCCTCCACTTT. Amino acids: CSASLIQGASPLHF.

This clonotype was counted once. The CDR3 sequence is CASSEAILKPTGQPQHF. CDR3 nucleotides: TGTGCCAGCAGTGAAGCGATTCTCAAGCCGACGGGTCAGCCCCAGCATTTT. The chain combines TRBV2 with TRBJ1-5, with D uncertain. The germline V gene encodes CDR1 SNHLY and CDR2 FYNNEI. The germline V and J ends were trimmed by 0 bases and 6 bases, with 18 bases remaining between them. The CDR3 consists of 17 residues.